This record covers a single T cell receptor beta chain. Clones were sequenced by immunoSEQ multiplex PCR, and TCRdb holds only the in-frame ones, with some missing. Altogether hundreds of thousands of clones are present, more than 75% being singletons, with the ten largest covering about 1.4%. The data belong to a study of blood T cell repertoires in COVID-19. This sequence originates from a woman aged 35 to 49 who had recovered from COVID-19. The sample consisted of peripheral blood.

The CDR3 loop reads CASTFPGQPNYGYTF. CDR3 bases: TGTGCCAGCACTTTTCCCGGACAGCCTAACTATGGCTACACCTTC. This chain connects TRBV6-5 to TRBJ1-2, with D maybe TRBD1 (6 bases). This CDR3 spans 15 amino acids. Per the germline V gene, CDR1 is MNHEY and CDR2 is SVGAGI. V was trimmed by 7 bases and J by 0 bases, leaving 15 bases between them.